This T cell receptor beta chain derives from a study of T cell responses to AZD1222 COVID-19 vaccine. Study results and limitations: Spike-specific TCR breadth and depth were elevated following two AZD1222 doses. As reported, nearly half of all spike-specific TCRs target variant regions that are unmutated. Spike was spanned by vaccine-associated CD4 TCRs, with dominance at 160-218 and 743-854. Clonal diversity was possibly underestimated; the donors were predominantly white British and more often female.

Assay used: immunoSEQ multiplex PCR; TCRdb lists only in-frame clones, some missing. The sample contains over 95,000 clones, around nine tenths of which appear only once. Worth noting for this clone: Its matching antigen is unknown.

V lost 8 bases to trimming and J lost 5 bases; unmatched junction nucleotides: 8. This CDR3 has 14 amino acids. CDR1 is MRHNA and CDR2 is SNTAGT in the germline V gene. The J gene is TRBJ2-1, the V gene TRBV6-4; 8 nucleotides align to TRBD2. The source of this sequence is an adult in good health. Sample: peripheral blood, taken on day 0 of AZD1222 vaccination. CDR3 sequence: CASLKREGDNEQFF. Written as DNA, the CDR3 is TGTGCCAGCCTTAAACGGGAGGGGGACAATGAGCAGTTCTTC.